Below, 28 T cell receptor beta chains from the same sample are listed, as sequenced in a study of shared clonotypes between healthy human individuals. Clones were read by immunoSEQ multiplex PCR, and TCRdb kept only the in-frame ones, dropping some. The repertoire holds around 2.5 million clones, with under 95% as singletons. Sequencing was done on a sample of naive CD4+ T cells from PBMCs. Subset in this sample: CD45RA+ positively selected. The receptors shown here come from a man between 18 and 29 years old in good health. Some clones in this sample may be carry-over from other donors' samples.

This rearrangement joins TRBV9 to TRBJ2-2; 9 bases are shared with TRBD1. Germline V gene lookup returns CDR1 SGDLS and CDR2 YYNGEE. This CDR3 has 15 amino acids. V shed 3 bases, J shed 5 bases, and the junction held 5 bases outside the gene matches. CDR3 sequence (DNA): TGTGCCAGCAGCGATTCGGACAGGGGAACCGGGGAGCTGTTTTTT. Encoded protein: CASSDSDRGTGELFF.

This clone was detected once. Here the CDR3 reads CASEPGQGFAQHF. The CDR3 region has the DNA TGTGCCAGCGAACCGGGACAAGGGTTCGCCCAGCATTTT. The V call is TRBV28, the J call TRBJ1-5, with D perhaps matching TRBD1 (6 bases). Germline V lookup: CDR1 MDHEN, CDR2 SYDVKM. This CDR3 is 13 amino acids long. The V and J ends lost 8 bases and 11 bases respectively, with 19 bases between them.

This chain joins TRBV4-1 and TRBJ2-7, with D perhaps TRBD2 (6 bases). Trimming pared 1 base from V and 2 bases from J, leaving 12 bases between. CDR3 size: 15 residues. Per the germline V gene, CDR1 is MGHRA and CDR2 is YSYEKL. The CDR3 reads CASSQGPPSAYEQYF. The CDR3 nucleotides read TGCGCCAGCAGCCAAGGTCCTCCTAGCGCCTACGAGCAGTACTTC.

This chain connects TRBV13 to TRBJ2-7; 8 bases match TRBD1. CDR1 and CDR2 from the germline V gene are PRHDT and FYEKMQ (reference sequence). The CDR3 length is 14 residues. Losses at the gene ends were 3 bases for V and 1 base for J; bases not matched to a gene: 2. CDR3 in amino acids: CASSFRQGSYEQYF. The DNA of the CDR3 is TGTGCCAGCAGCTTCAGACAGGGGTCCTACGAGCAGTACTTC.

This rearrangement joins TRBV6-6 to TRBJ1-1; D gene uncertain. The V gene's germline CDR1 is MNHNY and CDR2 SVGAGI (reference sequence). CDR3 length: 13 residues. The V gene lost 7 bases and the J gene lost 4 bases, with 13 bases spanning the gap. CDR3 nucleotides: TGTGCCAGCAAATTTGGGGATGTCACTGAAGCTTTCTTT. It encodes CASKFGDVTEAFF.

DNA of the CDR3: TGTGCCAGCAGCTTAGTGTCTGGGGGAGGAAGCGGCAATCAGCCCCAGCATTTT. This encodes CASSLVSGGGSGNQPQHF. The V gene is TRBV7-8, the J gene TRBJ1-5; a weak D match, TRBD1 (5 bases). Germline CDR1 SGHVS, CDR2 FQNEAQ. This CDR3 spans 18 amino acids. V lost 1 base to trimming and J lost 2 bases, with 18 bases between them.

The sample holds one count of this clone. The V call is TRBV5-1, the J call TRBJ2-1; TRBD2 aligns across 11 bases. The CDR3 runs 17 residues. The trim removed 4 bases at V and 8 bases at J, leaving 14 bases unmatched. CDR1 is SGHRS and CDR2 is YFSETQ in the germline V gene. Here the CDR3 reads CASSPPLAGGSDHEQFF. CDR3 DNA: TGCGCCAGCAGCCCGCCCTTAGCGGGAGGGTCGGACCATGAGCAGTTCTTC.

The chain is built from TRBV27 and TRBJ1-5; no clear D gene. Trimming shortened V by 6 bases and J by 3 bases, and 15 bases separated the two germline ends. The germline V gene encodes CDR1 MNHEY and CDR2 SMNVEV (reference sequence). The CDR3 spans 15 residues. The DNA of the CDR3 is TGTGCCAGCAGCCCGACACTACTGAACAATCAGCCCCAGCATTTT. Translated, it gives CASSPTLLNNQPQHF.

The genes are TRBV5-1 and TRBJ1-1, with D hard to call. Looked up from germline, CDR1 is SGHRS and CDR2 is YFSETQ. CDR3 length: 14 residues. V lost 1 base and J 6 bases, leaving 13 bases between the germline ends. CDR3 residues: CASSLFLWSSEAFF. The CDR3 nucleotides read TGCGCCAGCAGCTTGTTTTTATGGAGTTCTGAAGCTTTCTTT.

In DNA form, the CDR3 reads TGTGCCAGCTCACCACGCTCGTTTAACGATGAGCAGTTCTTC. Its translation: CASSPRSFNDEQFF. J is TRBJ2-1 and V is TRBV18; D is ambiguous. This CDR3 region has 14 residues. Germline loops: CDR1 KGHSH, CDR2 LQKENI. Between the trimmed V and J ends, which lost 1 base and 8 bases, there was a span of 12 bases.

Comment on this clone: Other DNA sequences in the sample encode the same CDR3. This chain links TRBV5-1 with TRBJ1-3; weak D call: TRBD1 (6 bases). V was shortened by 4 bases and J by 4 bases, with 9 bases between the two germline ends. From germline, CDR1 is SGHRS and CDR2 YFSETQ. The CDR3 has 13 amino acids. CDR3 DNA sequence: TGCGCCAGCAGCAGGGACATCGGAAACACCATATATTTT. It specifies CASSRDIGNTIYF.

This rearrangement joins TRBV2 to TRBJ2-1; either TRBD1 or TRBD2 may supply D (5 bases each). CDR1 is SNHLY, CDR2 FYNNEI, per germline. The CDR3 has 20 residues. Trimming pared 6 bases from V and 0 bases from J, leaving 27 bases between. CDR3 DNA: TGTGCCAGCAGGAGGGGACCGGTAAGGGGTCCAGGCGCCTCCTACAATGAGCAGTTCTTC. This sequence encodes CASRRGPVRGPGASYNEQFF.

The chain links TRBV5-5 to TRBJ2-1, with D uncertain. Trimming shortened V by 4 bases and J by 4 bases, and 15 bases separated the two germline ends. Germline CDR1 is SGHKS and CDR2 is YYEKEE (reference sequence). CDR3 length: 15 residues. CDR3 amino acids: CASSPTSLLYNEQFF. The CDR3 nucleotides are TGTGCCAGCAGCCCGACGTCCTTACTATACAATGAGCAGTTCTTC.

The V gene is TRBV4-1, the J gene TRBJ1-4, with TRBD1 matching 9 bases. Germline-derived CDR1 and CDR2 are MGHRA and YSYEKL. CDR3 length: 15 residues. Losses at the gene ends were 3 bases for V and 7 bases for J; bases not matched to a gene: 6. The CDR3 DNA is TGCGCCAGCAGCCACCCCGGGACAGGGTCTGAAAAACTGTTTTTT. Translation: CASSHPGTGSEKLFF.

V and J are TRBV27 and TRBJ2-1; D gene unclear. The CDR3 is made up of 12 amino acids. Germline V gene data show CDR1 as MNHEY and CDR2 as SMNVEV (reference sequence). Deletions cut 1 base from V and 6 bases from J, with 4 bases between. The CDR3 DNA is TGTGCCAGCAGTTTATTAGGCAATGAGCAGTTCTTC. Its translation is CASSLLGNEQFF.

The rearrangement uses TRBV5-1 and TRBJ2-7; D gene uncertain. Germline V gene lookup returns CDR1 SGHRS and CDR2 YFSETQ. V was shortened by 9 bases and J by 4 bases, with 20 bases between the two germline ends. The length of the CDR3 is 14 residues. CDR3 nucleotides: TGCGCCACCACCGAAGGACCAGATTGGTACGAGCAGTACTTC. As protein: CATTEGPDWYEQYF.

The rearrangement links TRBV7-9 to TRBJ1-2; D remains unclear. The CDR3 is 13 amino acids. CDR1 and CDR2 (germline): SEHNR, FQNEAQ (reference sequence). Trimming took 2 bases from V and 5 from J, leaving 9 bases between them. CDR3: CASSLHEAYGYTF. For the CDR3, the DNA is TGTGCCAGCAGCTTACATGAGGCGTATGGCTACACCTTC.

The chain employs TRBV5-5 and TRBJ2-1; 13 nucleotides align to TRBD2. The germline V gene has CDR1 SGHKS and CDR2 YYEKEE (reference sequence). This CDR3 contains 14 residues. V lost 5 bases, J lost 8 bases, and 4 bases stayed unmatched. The chain's CDR3 is CASRSTSGRHEQFF. In nucleotides, the CDR3 is TGTGCCAGCAGGTCGACTAGCGGGAGGCATGAGCAGTTCTTC.

This chain joins TRBV4-3 and TRBJ2-2; D assignment may be TRBD1 or TRBD2 (5 bases each). The germline V gene has CDR1 LGHNA and CDR2 YSLEER. The CDR3 contains 15 residues. The CDR3 loop reads CANPGEGRGTGELFF. The CDR3 DNA sequence: TGCGCTAACCCTGGCGAGGGGAGAGGAACCGGGGAGCTGTTTTTT.

V usage is TRBV9 and J usage is TRBJ2-3, with D possibly being TRBD2 (6 bases). V lost 3 bases and J lost 3, with 20 bases in between. This CDR3 region has 17 residues. The germline gives CDR1 SGDLS, CDR2 YYNGEE. CDR3 protein: CASSGGPDGGVTDTQYF. CDR3 in DNA: TGTGCCAGCAGCGGGGGCCCCGACGGGGGTGTGACAGATACGCAGTATTTT.

The chain links TRBV11-1 to TRBJ2-7, with D unresolved. The V and J ends lost 2 bases and 6 bases respectively, with 11 bases between them. Germline assignment: CDR1 SGHAT and CDR2 FQDESV (reference sequence). The CDR3 sequence is 13 residues long. The CDR3 sequence: CASSLSVKAEQYF. Here the CDR3 DNA reads TGTGCCAGCAGCTTAAGCGTGAAGGCCGAGCAGTACTTC.

The chain recombines TRBV7-6 with TRBJ2-2; 15 bases align to TRBD2. The CDR3 length is 18 residues. Germline V gene sequence: CDR1 SGHVS, CDR2 FNYEAQ. V lost 5 bases and J lost 4; bases outside the gene matches: 8. CDR3 DNA sequence: TGTGCCAGCAGCCTACCGGGACTAGCGGGAGGAAGCACCGGGGAGCTGTTTTTT. This translates into CASSLPGLAGGSTGELFF.

V gene TRBV5-1 combines with J gene TRBJ2-7; the match to TRBD2 covers 14 bases. This CDR3 comprises 19 residues. Trimming cost V 4 bases and J 0 bases; bases outside gene matches: 12. CDR1 is SGHRS, CDR2 YFSETQ, per germline. As DNA, the CDR3 is TGCGCCAGCAGCCCGGGACTAGCGGGAGCTATTAGGAGCTCCTACGAGCAGTACTTC. Translated, it gives CASSPGLAGAIRSSYEQYF. The entire variable domain, with the rest obtained from reference TRBV5-1 and TRBJ2-7, is as follows: KAGVTQTPRYLIKTRGQQVTLSCSPISGHRSVSWYQQTPGQGLQFLFEYFSETQRNKGNFPGRFSGRQFSNSRSEMNVSTLELGDSALYLCASSPGLAGAIRSSYEQYFGPGTRLTVT.

This chain joins TRBV6-4 and TRBJ2-2; possibly TRBD2 for D (6 bases). The germline CDR1 and CDR2 sequences are MRHNA and SNTAGT. V lost 5 bases, J lost 6 bases, and 13 bases lay in between. CDR3 length: 14 residues. The CDR3 bases are TGTGCCAGCAGTCCAGCTAGGGAGGCCGGGGAGCTGTTTTTT. Translating it yields CASSPAREAGELFF.

Worth noting for this clone: This specimen includes other DNA sequences encoding the same CDR3. The chain has TRBV5-1 and TRBJ2-2; D remains ambiguous. Trimming removed 1 base from V and 4 bases from J, with 2 bases in between. Germline lookup yields CDR1 SGHRS and CDR2 YFSETQ. This CDR3 has 12 amino acids. CDR3 protein: CASSLSTGELFF. CDR3 DNA sequence: TGCGCCAGCAGCTTGTCCACCGGGGAGCTGTTTTTT.

For the CDR3, the DNA is TGCGCCAGCGTGGGGCTAGCGGGAGGCCCCAATGAGCAGTTCTTC. Its protein product is CASVGLAGGPNEQFF. This chain uses TRBV5-1 with TRBJ2-1, with 11 bases lining up with TRBD2. CDR3 length: 15 amino acids. V was clipped by 7 bases and J by 6 bases; unmatched bases: 9. From germline, CDR1 is SGHRS and CDR2 YFSETQ.

The chain recombines TRBV5-4 with TRBJ2-7; TRBD1 might be the D (5 bases). Germline V CDR1 and CDR2: SGHNT, YYREEE (reference sequence). Trimming took off 0 bases at V and 7 bases at J, with 11 bases between the two ends. CDR3 size: 13 residues. The CDR3, as DNA: TGTGCCAGCAGCTTGGAAGGGGCTGGGGAGCAGTACTTC. Protein: CASSLEGAGEQYF.

This chain uses TRBV5-6 with TRBJ1-6, with no clear D. Trimming took 2 bases from V and 9 from J, leaving 9 bases between them. Germline V gives CDR1 SGHDT, CDR2 YYEEEE. The CDR3 consists of 13 residues. The CDR3 is CASSLLRGSPLHF. DNA of the CDR3: TGTGCCAGCAGCTTACTACGGGGTTCACCCCTCCACTTT. Drawing the rest from reference TRBV5-6 and TRBJ1-6, the complete variable domain is DAGVTQSPTHLIKTRGQQVTLRCSPKSGHDTVSWYQQALGQGPQFIFQYYEEEERQRGNFPDRFSGHQFPNYSSELNVNALLLGDSALYLCASSLLRGSPLHFGNGTRLTVT.